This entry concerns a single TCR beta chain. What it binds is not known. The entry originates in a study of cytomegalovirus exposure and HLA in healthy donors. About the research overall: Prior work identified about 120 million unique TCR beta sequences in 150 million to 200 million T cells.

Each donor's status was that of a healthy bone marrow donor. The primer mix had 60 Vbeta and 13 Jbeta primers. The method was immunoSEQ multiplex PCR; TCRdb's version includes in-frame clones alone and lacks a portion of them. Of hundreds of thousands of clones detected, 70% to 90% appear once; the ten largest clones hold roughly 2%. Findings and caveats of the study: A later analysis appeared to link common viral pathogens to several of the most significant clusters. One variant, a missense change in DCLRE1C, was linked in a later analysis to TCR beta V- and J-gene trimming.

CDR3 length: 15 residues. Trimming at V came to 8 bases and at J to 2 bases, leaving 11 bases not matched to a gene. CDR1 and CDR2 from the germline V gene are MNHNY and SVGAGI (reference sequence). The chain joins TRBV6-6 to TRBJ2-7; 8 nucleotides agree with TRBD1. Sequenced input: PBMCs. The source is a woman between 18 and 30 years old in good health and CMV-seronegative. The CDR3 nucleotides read TGTGCCAGCCAAGGAACGGGACAGGCTGCCTACGAGCAGTACTTC. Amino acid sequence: CASQGTGQAAYEQYF.